This entry features one T cell receptor beta chain sequence. The source of the sample is a study of control samples from healthy donors and cancer patients. Profiled with immunoSEQ multiplex PCR; TCRdb holds only in-frame clones, not every one. The table has approximately 120,000 clones, approximately 90% seen once. The CDR3 consists of 15 residues. V lost 7 bases and J 0 bases, leaving 13 bases between the germline ends. Germline V gene data show CDR1 as LNHDA and CDR2 as SQIVND (reference sequence). The chain recombines TRBV19 with TRBJ1-3; D uncertain. The TCR comes from a woman between 50 and 59 years old in good health. Input material: blood. The CDR3 DNA reads TGTGCCAGTAATCCTCGCCAGGCCTCTGGAAACACCATATATTTT. Protein: CASNPRQASGNTIYF. The full variable domain, its missing parts supplied by reference TRBV19 and TRBJ1-3, is DGGITQSPKYLFRKEGQNVTLSCEQNLNHDAMYWYRQDPGQGLRLIYYSQIVNDFQKGDIAEGYSVSREKKESFPLTVTSAQKNPTAFYLCASNPRQASGNTIYFGEGSWLTVV.